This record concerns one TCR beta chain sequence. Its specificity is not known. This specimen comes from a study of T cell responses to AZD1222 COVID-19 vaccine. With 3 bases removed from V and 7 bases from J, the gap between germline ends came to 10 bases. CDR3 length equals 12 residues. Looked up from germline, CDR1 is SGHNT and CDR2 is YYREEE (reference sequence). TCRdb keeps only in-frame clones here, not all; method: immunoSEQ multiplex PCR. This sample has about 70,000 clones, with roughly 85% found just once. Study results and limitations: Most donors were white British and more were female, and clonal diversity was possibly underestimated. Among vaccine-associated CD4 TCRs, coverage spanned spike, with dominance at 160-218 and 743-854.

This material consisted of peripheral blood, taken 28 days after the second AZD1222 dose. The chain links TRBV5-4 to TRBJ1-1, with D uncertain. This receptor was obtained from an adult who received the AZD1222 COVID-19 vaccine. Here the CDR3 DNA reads TGTGCCAGCAGCTCTGAGGTGAGTGAAGCTTTCTTT. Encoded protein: CASSSEVSEAFF.